This TCR beta chain was obtained from a study of T cells in Graves' hyperthyroidism and ophthalmopathy. Overall study: Blood was drawn when the patient was first diagnosed and still untreated.

Only one count was recorded for this clonotype. Exclusions: uncontrolled infection, other autoimmune disease, pregnancy, lactation. The source material, RNA transcripts, was used to amplify TCR beta CDR3 regions. The HTBI set primed first-round TCR CDR3 RT-PCR. TCRdb re-called the multiplex PCR reads with MiXCR, one entry per CDR3 protein. In the table there are about 760,000 distinct CDR3 sequences, under 45% of which are singletons. The material sequenced was blood. This sequence was found in a woman aged 40 to 55 with Graves' hyperthyroidism.

The CDR3 bases are TGTGCCAGCAGCTACCGGGGACAGGGGGCGATTGGCTACACCTTC. This codes for CASSYRGQGAIGYTF. The V and J genes are TRBV7-9 and TRBJ1-2; 12 bases line up with TRBD1. The CDR3 has 15 amino acids. V shed 4 bases, J shed 7 bases, and the junction held 7 bases outside the gene matches. Germline CDR1 and CDR2: SEHNR and FQNEAQ (reference sequence).